Presented here are 20 T cell receptor beta chains from one specimen sequenced in a study of CD8+CD57+ T cells in acquired aplastic anemia. Profiles of TCR beta VDJ and CDR3 were generated from a genomic DNA template. TCRdb re-analysed the reads in MiXCR, keeping a single row per CDR3 protein. The sample has about 190,000 distinct CDR3 sequences; 54% are singletons. The sample was sorted CD4+, CD8+, or CD8+CD57+ T cells (not recorded which) from PBMCs. Every receptor here comes from a human donor in good health, serving as a control.

This clonotype has ten or more counts. V usage is TRBV14 and J usage is TRBJ1-6; D call uncertain. Germline V gives CDR1 SGHDN, CDR2 FVKESK. V lost 1 base, J lost 14 bases, and 12 bases lay in between. The CDR3 contains 13 residues. The CDR3 coding sequence is TGTGCCAGCAGCCAAGTTGGGCGTCCTTCCCTCCACTTT. Its protein is CASSQVGRPSLHF.

This clonotype was seen at least ten times. The CDR3 sequence is CASSLGGSNSGNTIYF. The CDR3 DNA follows: TGCGCCAGCAGCTTGGGAGGTTCCAACTCTGGAAACACCATATATTTT. This chain uses TRBV5-1 with TRBJ1-3; no clear D gene. CDR3 length: 16 residues. Germline V CDR1 and CDR2: SGHRS, YFSETQ. V gave up 0 bases and J gave up 0 bases, with 10 bases separating them.

This clonotype appeared many times. The gene calls are TRBV7-2 and TRBJ1-2; D remains unclear. The V gene lost 1 base and the J gene lost 4 bases, with 16 bases spanning the gap. Per germline, CDR1 SGHTA and CDR2 FQGNSA. This CDR3 comprises 16 residues. CDR3 region: CASSLGPLSSSYGYTF. The CDR3 DNA follows: TGTGCCAGCAGCTTAGGGCCCTTATCCTCCAGCTATGGCTACACCTTC.

This chain uses TRBV20-1 with TRBJ1-4; 8 nucleotides line up with TRBD1. V dropped 6 bases and J dropped 5; count of bases not matched to a gene: 2. The germline CDR1 and CDR2 sequences are DFQATT and SNEGSKA (reference sequence). CDR3 length: 12 amino acids. The CDR3 coding sequence is TGCAGTGCAAGGACAGGGAATGAAAAACTGTTTTTT. This sequence encodes CSARTGNEKLFF.

The gene calls are TRBV27 and TRBJ2-2, with D possibly TRBD1 on 6 matching bases. The germline V and J ends were trimmed by 3 bases and 8 bases, with 7 bases remaining between them. Germline lookup yields CDR1 MNHEY and CDR2 SMNVEV (reference sequence). This CDR3 has 12 residues. CDR3 region: CASSFGTGELFF. CDR3 sequence (DNA): TGTGCCAGCAGTTTCGGGACAGGGGAGCTGTTTTTT.

This clonotype showed up just once. This could be a read error, since a much larger clone is one nucleotide away. Given the absence of the conserved phenylalanine or tryptophan at the CDR3 end, a read error is likely. V is TRBV30 and J is TRBJ1-1, with D perhaps matching TRBD1 (6 bases). The germline CDR1 and CDR2 sequences are GTSNPN and SVGIG (reference sequence). CDR3 length: 12 residues. Trimming left V 0 bases short and J 8 bases short, with 10 bases between. The CDR3 loop is CAWSVQGREAFS. The CDR3 region has the DNA TGTGCCTGGAGTGTACAGGGACGGGAAGCTTTCTCT.

This clonotype came up many times. V gene TRBV6-5 combines with J gene TRBJ1-1; D is unresolved. This CDR3 comprises 14 residues. Trimming removed 6 bases at V and 1 base at J, with 12 bases between. Per the germline V gene, CDR1 is MNHEY and CDR2 is SVGAGI. CDR3 coding DNA: TGTGCCAGCAGGCGAGGTTTGGGGAACACTGAAGCTTTCTTT. Translation gives CASRRGLGNTEAFF.

Ten or more counts support this clonotype. The gene calls are TRBV7-9 and TRBJ1-2; the match to TRBD1 covers 7 bases. V trimming: 7 bases; J trimming: 5 bases; junction bases outside the gene matches: 7. The CDR3 covers 13 residues. CDR1 is SEHNR, CDR2 FQNEAQ, per germline (reference sequence). CDR3 residues: CASTRGTEYGYTF. The CDR3 nucleotides are TGTGCCAGCACCCGAGGGACAGAGTATGGCTACACCTTC.

This sequence joins TRBV7-3 and TRBJ1-1; D uncertain. Germline V lookup: CDR1 SGHTA, CDR2 FQGTGA. CDR3 length: 13 residues. V shed 2 bases and J shed 10 bases, with 14 bases lying between them. The CDR3 is CASSLARERGAFF. CDR3 nucleotide sequence: TGTGCCAGCAGCTTAGCTAGGGAACGGGGAGCTTTCTTT.

CDR3 protein: CASSRSGTRNQPQHF. In DNA, the CDR3 is TGTGCCAGCAGCCGTTCCGGGACGCGCAATCAGCCCCAGCATTTT. The chain has TRBV4-2 and TRBJ1-5, with D possibly matching TRBD1 (5 bases). The V end was cut by 4 bases, the J end by 2 bases, with 12 bases between. This CDR3 region has 15 residues. Germline CDR1 is LGHNA and CDR2 is YNFKEQ.

This rearrangement joins TRBV10-2 to TRBJ2-7, with D possibly being TRBD1 or TRBD2 (5 bases each). The CDR3 loop spans 14 amino acids. V was shortened by 3 bases and J by 1 base, with 10 bases between the two germline ends. Per germline, CDR1 WSHSY and CDR2 SAAADI. CDR3 region: CASSDTRGSYEQYF. In DNA, the CDR3 is TGCGCCAGCAGTGATACTAGGGGATCCTACGAGCAGTACTTC.

The chain couples TRBV20-1 to TRBJ2-7; D assignment may be TRBD1 or TRBD2 (5 bases each). Trimming took off 3 bases at V and 3 bases at J, with 9 bases between the two ends. Looked up from germline, CDR1 is DFQATT and CDR2 is SNEGSKA (reference sequence). CDR3 length: 12 residues. CDR3 coding DNA: TGCAGTGCTAGGAGGGGCGGCTACGAGCAGTACTTC. It translates to CSARRGGYEQYF.

This clonotype was recorded at least ten times. The rearrangement links TRBV6-4 to TRBJ2-2, with unresolved D. The germline V gene encodes CDR1 MRHNA and CDR2 SNTAGT. Trimming removed 0 bases from V and 6 bases from J, with 8 bases in between. The CDR3 sequence is 14 residues long. CDR3: CASSDSPGAGELFF. CDR3 nucleotide sequence: TGTGCCAGCAGTGACTCGCCCGGCGCCGGGGAGCTGTTTTTT.

V is TRBV20-1 and J is TRBJ1-6; possible D gene TRBD1, 5 bases. The germline V gene has CDR1 DFQATT and CDR2 SNEGSKA (reference sequence). V lost 6 bases, J lost 7 bases, and 16 bases lay in between. The CDR3 length is 14 residues. In DNA form, the CDR3 reads TGCAGTGCAACCAGCGGGACGGGAAATTCACCCCTCCACTTT. It encodes CSATSGTGNSPLHF.

Ten or more counts support this clonotype. The chain has TRBV6-1 and TRBJ2-2; 9 bases map to TRBD1. Trimming cost V 6 bases and J 1 base; bases outside gene matches: 3. Germline assignment: CDR1 MNHNS and CDR2 SASEGT. This CDR3 contains 15 residues. CDR3 sequence reads: CASRRDRVNTGELFF. In DNA, the CDR3 is TGTGCCAGCAGACGGGACAGGGTGAACACCGGGGAGCTGTTTTTT.

This clonotype was seen a few times. The CDR3 DNA reads TGTGCCAGCAGTGATAGCGGGGGGAGGTCGGATACGCAGTATTTT. Translating gives CASSDSGGRSDTQYF. The rearrangement joins TRBV7-3 to TRBJ2-3, with 10 bases that match TRBD2. CDR1 and CDR2 from the germline V gene are SGHTA and FQGTGA. V shed 6 bases and J 6 bases; nucleotides not matched to a gene: 9. This CDR3 has 15 residues.

V is TRBV2 and J is TRBJ2-3, with 10 nucleotides matching TRBD1. Germline values: CDR1 SNHLY, CDR2 FYNNEI. With V trimmed by 2 bases and J by 3 bases, 11 bases remained unmatched. The CDR3 runs to 18 residues. CDR3 sequence: CASSETKSTGGRTDTQYF. CDR3 in DNA: TGTGCCAGCAGTGAAACGAAATCGACAGGGGGCCGTACAGATACGCAGTATTTT. Together with reference TRBV2 and TRBJ2-3, the CDR3 gives the full variable domain: EPEVTQTPSHQVTQMGQEVILRCVPISNHLYFYWYRQILGQKVEFLVSFYNNEISEKSEIFDDQFSVERPDGSNFTLKIRSTKLEDSAMYFCASSETKSTGGRTDTQYFGPGTRLTVL.

The gene calls are TRBV10-3 and TRBJ1-3; no clear D. CDR1 and CDR2 (germline): ENHRY, SYGVKD. The CDR3 runs to 13 residues. Trimming left V 6 bases short and J 0 bases short, with 6 bases between. CDR3: CAIRGSSGNTIYF. CDR3 coding DNA: TGTGCCATCAGGGGAAGCTCTGGAAACACCATATATTTT.

The chain couples TRBV29-1 to TRBJ2-3; TRBD1 might be the D (6 bases). V was clipped by 5 bases and J by 1 base, with 13 bases between them. The germline gives CDR1 SQVTM, CDR2 ANQGSEA. This CDR3 spans 14 amino acids. The CDR3 nucleotides are TGCAGCGTTATCGACAGGTGGGGCACAGATACGCAGTATTTT. As protein: CSVIDRWGTDTQYF.

The chain uses TRBV29-1 and TRBJ1-2; TRBD1 is a possible D gene (5 bases). Per the germline V gene, CDR1 is SQVTM and CDR2 is ANQGSEA. The CDR3 has 14 residues. V lost 2 bases, J lost 4 bases, and 14 bases lay in between. The CDR3, as DNA: TGCAGCGTTGAATCGGCCGGGGCGAGCTATGGCTACACCTTC. Its protein is CSVESAGASYGYTF.